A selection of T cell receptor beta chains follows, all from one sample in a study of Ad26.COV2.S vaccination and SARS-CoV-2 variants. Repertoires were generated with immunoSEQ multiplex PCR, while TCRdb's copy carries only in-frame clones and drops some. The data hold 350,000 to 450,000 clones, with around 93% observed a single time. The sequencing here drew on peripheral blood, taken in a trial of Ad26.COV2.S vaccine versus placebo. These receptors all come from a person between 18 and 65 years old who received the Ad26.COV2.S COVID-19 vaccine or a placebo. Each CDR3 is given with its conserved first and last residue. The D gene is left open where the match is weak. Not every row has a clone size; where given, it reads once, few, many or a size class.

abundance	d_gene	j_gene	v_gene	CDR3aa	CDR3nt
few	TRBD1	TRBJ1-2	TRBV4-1	CASSQENRGPSYTF	TGCGCCAGCAGCCAGGAGAACAGGGGCCCAAGCTACACCTTC
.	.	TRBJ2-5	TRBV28	CASGGTQYF	TGTGCCAGTGGGGGGACCCAGTACTTC
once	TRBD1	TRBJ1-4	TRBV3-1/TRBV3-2	CASSQERDRGPLATNEKLFF	TGTGCCAGCAGCCAAGAACGGGACAGGGGTCCCCTTGCAACTAATGAAAAACTGTTTTTT
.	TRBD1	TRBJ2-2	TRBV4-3	CASSQLDRGHPNTGELFF	TGCGCCAGCAGCCAACTAGACAGGGGTCACCCGAACACCGGGGAGCTGTTTTTT
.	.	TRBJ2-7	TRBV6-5	CASSYAAGPYEQYF	TGTGCCAGCAGTTACGCCGCAGGGCCCTACGAGCAGTACTTC
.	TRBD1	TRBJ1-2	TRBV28	CASRRTGPPGGYTF	TGTGCCAGCAGAAGGACAGGCCCTCCGGGGGGCTACACCTTC
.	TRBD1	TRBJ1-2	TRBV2	CASSEGEGAKGYTF	TGTGCCAGCAGTGAAGGGGAGGGGGCGAAGGGCTACACCTTC
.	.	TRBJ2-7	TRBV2	CAANPGNAYEQYF	TGTGCTGCCAACCCAGGGAACGCCTACGAGCAGTACTTC
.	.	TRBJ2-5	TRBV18	CASSPQGKVGGLQYF	TGTGCCAGCTCACCCCAGGGGAAAGTCGGCGGGCTCCAGTACTTC
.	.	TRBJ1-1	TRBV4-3	CASSQGPGGGSTEAFF	TGCGCCAGCAGCCAAGGCCCCGGAGGGGGGAGCACTGAAGCTTTCTTT
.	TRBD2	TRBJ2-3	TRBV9	CASSVGLAGGTDTQYF	TGTGCCAGCAGCGTCGGACTAGCGGGGGGCACGGATACGCAGTATTTT
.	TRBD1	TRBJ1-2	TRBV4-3	CASSQEAGGNYGYTF	TGCGCCAGCAGCCAAGAAGCAGGGGGGAACTATGGCTACACCTTC
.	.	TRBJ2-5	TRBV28	CASQNRQGIGGAQYF	TGTGCCAGTCAGAACAGACAGGGGATCGGGGGGGCCCAGTACTTC
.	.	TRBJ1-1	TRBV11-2	CASRSQGYTEAFF	TGTGCCAGCAGGTCACAGGGTTATACTGAAGCTTTCTTT
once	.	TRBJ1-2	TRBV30	CAWSTGGGGYTF	TGTGCCTGGAGTACTGGGGGGGGTGGCTACACCTTC
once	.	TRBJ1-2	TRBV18	CASSPGNRFDYGYTF	TGTGCCAGCTCACCGGGGAATAGGTTCGACTATGGCTACACCTTC
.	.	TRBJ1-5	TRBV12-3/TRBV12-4	CASSFGQQPQHF	TGTGCCAGCAGTTTTGGGCAACAGCCCCAGCATTTT
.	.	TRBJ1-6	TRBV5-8	CASSFGRYRNSPLHF	TGTGCCAGCAGCTTTGGTCGGTACAGAAATTCACCCCTCCACTTT
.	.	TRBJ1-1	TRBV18	CASSPYDSDYGTEAFF	TGTGCCAGCTCACCATACGATTCGGATTATGGCACTGAAGCTTTCTTT
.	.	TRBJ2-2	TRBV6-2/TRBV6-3	CASSYPVGLLNTGELFF	TGTGCCAGCAGTTACCCGGTGGGACTCCTGAACACCGGGGAGCTGTTTTTT
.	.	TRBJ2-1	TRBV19	CASSPQTLPYNEQFF	TGTGCCAGTAGTCCCCAAACCCTTCCCTACAATGAGCAGTTCTTC
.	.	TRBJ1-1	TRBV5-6	CASSLGSGNEAFF	TGTGCCAGCAGCTTGGGGTCAGGGAATGAAGCTTTCTTT
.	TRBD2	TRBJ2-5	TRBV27	CASSWGLATAKETQYF	TGTGCCAGCAGTTGGGGACTAGCGACGGCTAAAGAGACCCAGTACTTC
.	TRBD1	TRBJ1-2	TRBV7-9	CASSTRGDSIYGYTF	TGTGCCAGCAGCACCCGAGGGGACAGTATTTATGGCTACACCTTC
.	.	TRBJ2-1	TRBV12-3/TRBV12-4	CASTPQGIDEQFF	TGTGCCAGCACCCCCCAGGGGATCGATGAGCAGTTCTTC
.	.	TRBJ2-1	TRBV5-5	CASSLWGQNEQFF	TGTGCCAGCAGCTTGTGGGGCCAAAATGAGCAGTTCTTC
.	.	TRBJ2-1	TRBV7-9	CASSPVPGVNEQFF	TGTGCCAGCAGCCCAGTACCCGGGGTAAATGAGCAGTTCTTC
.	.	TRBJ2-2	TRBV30	CAWNRPGELFF	TGTGCCTGGAACCGGCCCGGGGAGCTGTTTTTT
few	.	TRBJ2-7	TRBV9	CASNPTGSSYEQYF	TGTGCCAGCAACCCGACAGGAAGCTCCTACGAGCAGTACTTC
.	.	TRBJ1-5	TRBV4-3	CASSQVRPQDYSNQPQHF	TGCGCCAGCAGCCAAGTCCGTCCGCAGGACTATAGCAATCAGCCCCAGCATTTT
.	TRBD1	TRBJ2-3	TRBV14	CASSRNSWDRVSDTQYF	TGTGCCAGCAGCCGGAACTCCTGGGACAGGGTTTCAGATACGCAGTATTTT
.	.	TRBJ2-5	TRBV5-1	CASSFRRPQETQYF	TGCGCCAGCAGCTTCAGGCGGCCACAAGAGACCCAGTACTTC
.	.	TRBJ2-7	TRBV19	CASSIGFVRALDEQYF	TGTGCCAGTAGTATAGGTTTTGTACGAGCTTTGGACGAGCAGTACTTC
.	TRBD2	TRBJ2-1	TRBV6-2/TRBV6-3	CASSLSSGLAGVEQFF	TGTGCCAGCAGTCTGTCCTCGGGACTAGCGGGGGTTGAGCAGTTCTTC
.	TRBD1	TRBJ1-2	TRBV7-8	CASSSPRTGGNYGYTF	TGTGCCAGCAGCTCCCCGAGGACAGGGGGTAACTATGGCTACACCTTC
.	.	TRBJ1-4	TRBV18	CASSLQATNEKLFF	TGTGCCAGCTCCCTACAAGCAACTAATGAAAAACTGTTTTTT
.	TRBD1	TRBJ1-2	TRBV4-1	CASSQALRDRAPILTGGYTF	TGCGCCAGCAGCCAAGCCCTCCGGGACAGGGCTCCAATTCTAACGGGTGGCTACACCTTC
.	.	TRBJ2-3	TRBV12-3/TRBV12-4	CASSLRDTQYF	TGTGCCAGCAGTTTAAGAGATACGCAGTATTTT
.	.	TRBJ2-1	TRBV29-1	CSVERVGQNRIF	TGCAGCGTTGAGAGGGTTGGACAGAACCGGATCTTC
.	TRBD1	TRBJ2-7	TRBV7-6	CASSLVTGGVYEQYF	TGTGCCAGCAGCTTAGTGACAGGGGGGGTTTACGAGCAGTACTTC
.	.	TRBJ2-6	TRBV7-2	CASSLYTGVGANVLTF	TGTGCCAGCAGCTTATACACGGGGGTGGGGGCCAACGTCCTGACTTTC
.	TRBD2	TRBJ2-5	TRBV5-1	CASNERTSGEEIQYF	TGCGCCAGCAACGAGAGAACTAGCGGAGAAGAGATCCAGTACTTC
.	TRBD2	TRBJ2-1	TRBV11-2	CASSLDLALAGGPEQFF	TGTGCCAGCAGCTTAGATCTAGCACTAGCGGGGGGGCCTGAGCAGTTCTTC
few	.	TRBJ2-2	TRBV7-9	CASSLGYTGELFF	TGTGCCAGCAGCTTAGGTTACACCGGGGAGCTGTTTTTT
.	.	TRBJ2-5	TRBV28	CAGGALGETQYF	TGTGCAGGGGGGGCCTTGGGAGAGACCCAGTACTTC
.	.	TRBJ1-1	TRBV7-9	CASSLAVAEAFF	TGTGCCAGCAGCTTAGCAGTAGCAGAAGCTTTCTTT
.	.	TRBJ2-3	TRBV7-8	CASTSIPGITDTQYF	TGTGCCAGCACCTCTATACCAGGGATCACAGATACGCAGTATTTT
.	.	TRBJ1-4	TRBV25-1	CASSEQGGEKLFF	TGTGCCAGCAGTGAACAGGGTGGAGAAAAACTGTTTTTT
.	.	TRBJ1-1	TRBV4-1	CASSQGPIMSGMNTEAFF	TGCGCCAGCAGCCAAGGCCCTATAATGTCAGGTATGAACACTGAAGCTTTCTTT
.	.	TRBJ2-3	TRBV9	CASTPLPSLTDTQYF	TGTGCCAGCACCCCCCTCCCCAGCCTCACAGATACGCAGTATTTT
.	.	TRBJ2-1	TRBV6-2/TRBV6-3	CASSWGRRNEQFF	TGTGCCAGCAGTTGGGGCAGGCGCAATGAGCAGTTCTTC
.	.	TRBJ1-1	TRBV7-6	CASSLGQITEAFF	TGTGCCAGCAGCTTAGGCCAGATCACTGAAGCTTTCTTT
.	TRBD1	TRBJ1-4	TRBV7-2	CASSQHRGKRIGWNEKLFF	TGTGCCAGCAGCCAGCACAGGGGCAAACGAATAGGTTGGAATGAAAAACTGTTTTTT
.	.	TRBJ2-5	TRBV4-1	CASSQEGVTGETQYF	TGCGCCAGCAGCCAAGAGGGGGTAACGGGGGAGACCCAGTACTTC
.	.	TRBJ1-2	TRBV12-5	CASGLTGGYGYTF	TGTGCTAGTGGTTTGACGGGGGGATATGGCTACACCTTC
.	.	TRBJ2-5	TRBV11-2	CASSLGRGSSETQYF	TGTGCCAGCAGCTTAGGGCGGGGCTCCTCAGAGACCCAGTACTTC
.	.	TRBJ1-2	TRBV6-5	CAIRQVYGYTF	TGTGCCATTAGACAGGTTTATGGCTACACCTTC
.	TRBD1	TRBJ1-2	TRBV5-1	CASSPGQGEGGYTF	TGCGCCAGCAGCCCGGGACAGGGGGAAGGTGGCTACACCTTC